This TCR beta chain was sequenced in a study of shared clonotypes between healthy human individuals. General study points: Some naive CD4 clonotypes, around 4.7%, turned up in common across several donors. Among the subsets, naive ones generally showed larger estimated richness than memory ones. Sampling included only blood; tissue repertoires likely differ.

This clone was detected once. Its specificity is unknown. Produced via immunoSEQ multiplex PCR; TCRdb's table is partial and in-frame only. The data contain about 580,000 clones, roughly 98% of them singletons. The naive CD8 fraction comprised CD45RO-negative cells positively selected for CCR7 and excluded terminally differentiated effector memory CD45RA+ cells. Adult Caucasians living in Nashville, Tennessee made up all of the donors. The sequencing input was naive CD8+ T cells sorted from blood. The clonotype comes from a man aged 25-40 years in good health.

The DNA for the CDR3 is TGTGCCAGCACCATGGGGCAGGGAACCTACGAGCAGTACTTC. Residues: CASTMGQGTYEQYF. This sequence joins TRBV28 and TRBJ2-7; weak D call: TRBD1 (5 bases). CDR1 MDHEN and CDR2 SYDVKM come from the germline V gene. V lost 7 bases and J lost 2, with 15 bases in between. The length of the CDR3 is 14 residues.